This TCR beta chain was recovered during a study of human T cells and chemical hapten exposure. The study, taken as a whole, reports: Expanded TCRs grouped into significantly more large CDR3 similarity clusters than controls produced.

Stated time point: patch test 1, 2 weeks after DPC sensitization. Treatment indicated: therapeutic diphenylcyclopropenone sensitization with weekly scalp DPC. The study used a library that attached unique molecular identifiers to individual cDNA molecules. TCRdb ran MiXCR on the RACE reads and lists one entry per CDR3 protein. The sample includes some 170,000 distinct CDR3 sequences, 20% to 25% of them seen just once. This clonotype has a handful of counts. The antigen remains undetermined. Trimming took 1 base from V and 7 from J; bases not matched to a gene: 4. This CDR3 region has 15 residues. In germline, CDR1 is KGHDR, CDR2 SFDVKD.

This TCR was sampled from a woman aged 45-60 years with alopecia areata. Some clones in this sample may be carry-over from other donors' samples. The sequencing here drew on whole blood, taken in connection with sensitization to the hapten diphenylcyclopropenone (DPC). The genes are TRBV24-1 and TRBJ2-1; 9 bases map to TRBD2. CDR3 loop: CATSDFAGGLNEQFF. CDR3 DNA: TGTGCCACCAGTGATTTCGCGGGAGGGCTGAATGAGCAGTTCTTC.